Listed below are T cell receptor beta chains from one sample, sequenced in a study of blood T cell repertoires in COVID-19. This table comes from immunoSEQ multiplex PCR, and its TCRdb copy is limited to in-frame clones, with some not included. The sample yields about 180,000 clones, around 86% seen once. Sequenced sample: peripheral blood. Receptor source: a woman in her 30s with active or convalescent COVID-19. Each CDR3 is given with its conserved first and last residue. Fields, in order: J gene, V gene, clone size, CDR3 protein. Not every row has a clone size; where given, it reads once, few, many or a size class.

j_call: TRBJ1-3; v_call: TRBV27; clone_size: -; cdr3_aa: CATVNVGVSGNTIYF
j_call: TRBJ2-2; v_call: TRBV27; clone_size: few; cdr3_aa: CASSATSGRVNTGELFF
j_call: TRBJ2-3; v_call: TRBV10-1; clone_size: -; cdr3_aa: CASSETGVDTDTQYF
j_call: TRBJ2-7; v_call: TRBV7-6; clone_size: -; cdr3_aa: CASSLTGFGSYEQYF
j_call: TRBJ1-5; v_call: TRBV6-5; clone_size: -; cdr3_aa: CASSRTGVGQPQHF
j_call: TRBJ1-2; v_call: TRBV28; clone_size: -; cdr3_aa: CASSPWTGTNYGYTF
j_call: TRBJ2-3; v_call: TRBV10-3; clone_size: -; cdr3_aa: CAISDGDTQYF
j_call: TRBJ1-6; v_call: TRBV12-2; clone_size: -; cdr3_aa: CASRLYDQGAISYNSPLHF
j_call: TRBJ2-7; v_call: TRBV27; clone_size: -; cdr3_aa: CASSLWAGFYEQYF
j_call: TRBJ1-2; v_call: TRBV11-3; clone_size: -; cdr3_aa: CASSEDRDSNYGYTF
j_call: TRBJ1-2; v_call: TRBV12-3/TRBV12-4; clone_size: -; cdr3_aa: CASSLVGARGYTF
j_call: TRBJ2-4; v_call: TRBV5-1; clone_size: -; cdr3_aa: CASSLGQSLTIAKNIQYF
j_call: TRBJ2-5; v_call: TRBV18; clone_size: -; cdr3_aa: CASSPRAGGQETQYF
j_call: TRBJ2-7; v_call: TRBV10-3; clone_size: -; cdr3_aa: CAISSGLAGSSYEQYF
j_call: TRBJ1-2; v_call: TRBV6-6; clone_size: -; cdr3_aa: CASSYTGTGSYGYTF
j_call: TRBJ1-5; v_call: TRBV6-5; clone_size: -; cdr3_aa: CASSRQNSNQPQHF
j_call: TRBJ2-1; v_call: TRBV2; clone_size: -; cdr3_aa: CASSPTSGGLNEQFF
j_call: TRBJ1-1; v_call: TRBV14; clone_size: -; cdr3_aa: CASSLSRNTEAFF
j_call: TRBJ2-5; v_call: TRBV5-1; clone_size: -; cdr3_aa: CASSLALSGGGETQYF
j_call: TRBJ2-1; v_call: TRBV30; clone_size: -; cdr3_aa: CAWTRIHLAGAHNEQFF
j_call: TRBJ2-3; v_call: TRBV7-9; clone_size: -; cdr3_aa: CASSSDPGQGTDTQYF
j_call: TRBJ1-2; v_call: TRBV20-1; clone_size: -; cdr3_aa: CSANEKRSYGYTF
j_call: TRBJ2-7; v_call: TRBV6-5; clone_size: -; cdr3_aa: CASSYRQGNEQYF
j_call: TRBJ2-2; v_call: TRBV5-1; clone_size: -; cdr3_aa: CASRSDGGQSAGELFF